Listed below are T cell receptor beta chains from one sample, sequenced in a study of metastatic and nonmetastatic thyroid tumors. With MiXCR, TCRdb reprocessed the PCR reads. The profile shows tens of thousands of clones, 15% to 20% of them singletons. The sample comprised blood. These receptors were collected from a female donor with papillary thyroid cancer or a benign thyroid nodule (not recorded which). Some clones in this sample may be carry-over from other donors' samples. Each CDR3 is given without its conserved first and last residue. D genes are given only for firm matches. The size field is filled for only some rows; it gives once, few, many or a size class.

d_gene	j_gene	v_gene	abundance	CDR3aa
TRBD1	TRBJ1-4	TRBV6-2/TRBV6-3	many	ASRTGQGEKLF
NA	TRBJ2-3	TRBV24-1	many	ATTGSGRNTDTQY
NA	TRBJ1-4	TRBV19	many	ASALIHIEGKLF
TRBD2	TRBJ2-3	TRBV12-3/TRBV12-4	many	ASSPLGLAVSTDTQY
NA	TRBJ2-7	TRBV3-1	NA	ASSQDPRGTYEQY
NA	TRBJ1-2	TRBV7-2	many	ASSLGRTDYGYT
TRBD2	TRBJ2-7	TRBV9	many	ASSPRGGREQY
TRBD1	TRBJ1-5	TRBV6-1	NA	ASSESWGQGAQPQH
NA	TRBJ1-2	TRBV18	many	ASSLEGGPNYGYT
TRBD2	TRBJ2-3	TRBV28	NA	ASSLEWLAGSTDTQY
TRBD1	TRBJ2-3	TRBV11-2	once	ASSLGTGAQSGSDTQY